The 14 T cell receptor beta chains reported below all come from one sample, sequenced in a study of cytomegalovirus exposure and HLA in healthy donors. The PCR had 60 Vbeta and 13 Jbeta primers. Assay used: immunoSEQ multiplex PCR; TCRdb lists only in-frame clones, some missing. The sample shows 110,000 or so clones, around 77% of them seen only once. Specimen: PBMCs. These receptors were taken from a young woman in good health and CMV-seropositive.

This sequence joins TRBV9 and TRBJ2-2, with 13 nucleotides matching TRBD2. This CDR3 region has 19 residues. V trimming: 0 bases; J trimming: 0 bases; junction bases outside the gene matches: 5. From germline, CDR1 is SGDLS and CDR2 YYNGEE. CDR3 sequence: CASSVVGLAGAPNTGELFF. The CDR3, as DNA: TGTGCCAGCAGCGTAGTAGGACTAGCGGGGGCCCCGAACACCGGGGAGCTGTTTTTT.

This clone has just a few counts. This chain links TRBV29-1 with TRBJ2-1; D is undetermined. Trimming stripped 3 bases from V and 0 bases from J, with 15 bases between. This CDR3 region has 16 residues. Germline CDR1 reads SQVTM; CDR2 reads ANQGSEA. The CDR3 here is CSVEAVDAFSYNEQFF. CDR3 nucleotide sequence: TGCAGCGTTGAGGCGGTTGACGCTTTCTCCTACAATGAGCAGTTCTTC.

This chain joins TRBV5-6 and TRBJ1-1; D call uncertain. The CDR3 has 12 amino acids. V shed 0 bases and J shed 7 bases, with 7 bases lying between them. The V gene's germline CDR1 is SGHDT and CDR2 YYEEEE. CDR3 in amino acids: CASSLERSEAFF. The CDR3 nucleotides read TGTGCCAGCAGCTTGGAGCGCAGTGAAGCTTTCTTT.

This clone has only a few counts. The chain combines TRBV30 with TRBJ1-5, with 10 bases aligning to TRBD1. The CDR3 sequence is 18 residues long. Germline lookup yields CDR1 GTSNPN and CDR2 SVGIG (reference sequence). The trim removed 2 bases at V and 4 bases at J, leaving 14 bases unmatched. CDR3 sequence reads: CAWSTGQGGGGGNQPQHF. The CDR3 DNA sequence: TGTGCCTGGAGTACCGGACAGGGGGGCGGGGGGGGAAATCAGCCCCAGCATTTT.

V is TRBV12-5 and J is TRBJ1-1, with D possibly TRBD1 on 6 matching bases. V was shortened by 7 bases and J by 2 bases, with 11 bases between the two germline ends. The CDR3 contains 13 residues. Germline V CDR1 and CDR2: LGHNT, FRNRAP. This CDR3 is CASAQGPNTEAFF. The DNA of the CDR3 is TGTGCTAGTGCCCAGGGGCCTAACACTGAAGCTTTCTTT.

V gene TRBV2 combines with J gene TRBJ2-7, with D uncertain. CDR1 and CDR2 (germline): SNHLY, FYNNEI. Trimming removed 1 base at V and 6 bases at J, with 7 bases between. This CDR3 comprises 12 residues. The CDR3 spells CASSEDLFEQYF. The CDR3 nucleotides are TGTGCCAGCAGTGAAGATCTGTTCGAGCAGTACTTC.

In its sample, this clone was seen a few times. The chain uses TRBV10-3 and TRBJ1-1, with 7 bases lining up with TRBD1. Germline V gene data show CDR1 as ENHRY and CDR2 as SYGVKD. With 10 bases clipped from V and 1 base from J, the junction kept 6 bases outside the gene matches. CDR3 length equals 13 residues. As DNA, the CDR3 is TGTGCCAGCAAAAGGGGGCCGAACACTGAAGCTTTCTTT. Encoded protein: CASKRGPNTEAFF.

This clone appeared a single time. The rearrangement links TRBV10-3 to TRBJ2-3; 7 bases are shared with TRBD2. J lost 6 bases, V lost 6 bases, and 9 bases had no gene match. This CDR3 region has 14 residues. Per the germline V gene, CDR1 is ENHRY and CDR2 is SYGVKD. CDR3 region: CAIRTSSVSDTQYF. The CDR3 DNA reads TGTGCCATCAGGACTAGCTCGGTTTCCGATACGCAGTATTTT.

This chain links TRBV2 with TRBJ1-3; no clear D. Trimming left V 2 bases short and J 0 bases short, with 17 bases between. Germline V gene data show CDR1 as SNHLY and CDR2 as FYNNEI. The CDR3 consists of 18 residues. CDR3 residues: CASSEHGQVFDSGNTIYF. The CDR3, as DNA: TGTGCCAGCAGTGAACATGGGCAGGTCTTCGACTCTGGAAACACCATATATTTT. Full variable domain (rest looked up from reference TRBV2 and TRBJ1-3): EPEVTQTPSHQVTQMGQEVILRCVPISNHLYFYWYRQILGQKVEFLVSFYNNEISEKSEIFDDQFSVERPDGSNFTLKIRSTKLEDSAMYFCASSEHGQVFDSGNTIYFGEGSWLTVV.

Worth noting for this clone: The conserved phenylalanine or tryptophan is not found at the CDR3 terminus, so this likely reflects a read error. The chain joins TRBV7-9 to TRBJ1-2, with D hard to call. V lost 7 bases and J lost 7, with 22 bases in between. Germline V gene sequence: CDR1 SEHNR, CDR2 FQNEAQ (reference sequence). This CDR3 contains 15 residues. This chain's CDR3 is CASTPLSAGRGGYTL. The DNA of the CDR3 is TGTGCCAGCACCCCACTTTCGGCCGGGAGAGGTGGCTACACCCTC.

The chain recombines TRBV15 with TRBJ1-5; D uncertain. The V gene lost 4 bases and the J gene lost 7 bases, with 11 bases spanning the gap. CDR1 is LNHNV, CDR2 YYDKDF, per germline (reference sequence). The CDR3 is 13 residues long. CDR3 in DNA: TGTGCCACCAGCACTCAGGTCCGACAGCCCCAGCATTTT. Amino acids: CATSTQVRQPQHF.

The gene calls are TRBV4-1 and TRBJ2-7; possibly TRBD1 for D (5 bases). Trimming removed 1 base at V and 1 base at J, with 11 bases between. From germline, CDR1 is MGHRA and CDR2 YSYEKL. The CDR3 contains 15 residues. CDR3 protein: CASSQVLGASYEQYF. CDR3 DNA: TGCGCCAGCAGCCAAGTATTAGGGGCTTCCTACGAGCAGTACTTC.

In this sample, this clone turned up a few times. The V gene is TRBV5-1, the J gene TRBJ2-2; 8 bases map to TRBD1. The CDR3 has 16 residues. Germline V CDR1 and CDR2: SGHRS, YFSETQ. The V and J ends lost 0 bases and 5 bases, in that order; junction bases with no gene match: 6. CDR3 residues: CASSLAAGGLTGELFF. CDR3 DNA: TGCGCCAGCAGCTTGGCCGCAGGGGGCCTTACCGGGGAGCTGTTTTTT.

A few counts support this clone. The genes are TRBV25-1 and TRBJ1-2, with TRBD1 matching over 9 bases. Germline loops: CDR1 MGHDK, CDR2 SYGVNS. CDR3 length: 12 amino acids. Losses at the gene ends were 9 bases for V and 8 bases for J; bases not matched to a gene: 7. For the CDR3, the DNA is TGTGCCAGTAACAGGGGGCGGGAGGGCTACACCTTC. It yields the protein CASNRGREGYTF.